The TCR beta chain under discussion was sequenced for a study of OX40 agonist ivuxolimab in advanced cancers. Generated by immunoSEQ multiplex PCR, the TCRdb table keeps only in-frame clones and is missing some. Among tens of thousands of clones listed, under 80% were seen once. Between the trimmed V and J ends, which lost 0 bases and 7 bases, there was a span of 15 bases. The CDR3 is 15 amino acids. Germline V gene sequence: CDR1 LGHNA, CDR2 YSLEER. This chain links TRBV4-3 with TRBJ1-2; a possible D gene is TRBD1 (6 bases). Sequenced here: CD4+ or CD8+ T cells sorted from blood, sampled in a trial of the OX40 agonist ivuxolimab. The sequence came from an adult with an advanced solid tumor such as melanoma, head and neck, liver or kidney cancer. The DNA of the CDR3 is TGCGCCAGCAGCCAAGATTGGGGGGGCGTTCGTGGCTACACCTTC. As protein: CASSQDWGGVRGYTF.